The sequence of this T cell receptor (beta chain) was determined in a study of T cells in women clearing cervical HPV infection. About the research overall: HLA type stays a possible confounder, typing being limited.

Losses at the gene ends were 5 bases for V and 5 bases for J; bases not matched to a gene: 9. Germline loops: CDR1 KGHSH, CDR2 LQKENI. The CDR3 is 16 residues long. Regarding the study as a whole: Cases carried less TRBV6-7 than controls: about 0.1% versus 0.15%. CIN3+ cases had significantly higher TCR repertoire richness than controls, but evenness did not differ.

As to this clone: Antigen: not known. The read gets to within 3 residues of the CDR3 end, and the germline J gene fills in the rest.

The repertoire was sequenced with immunoSEQ multiplex PCR; TCRdb's copy has only in-frame clones and lacks some. This sample's table has around 16,000 clones. The clonotype was recovered from a woman between 18 and 75 years old with a cervical HPV16 infection that either progressed to CIN3+ or cleared (not recorded which). The rearrangement uses TRBV18 and TRBJ1-1, with 12 positions matching TRBD1. The specimen sequenced was blood buffy coat. The chain's CDR3 is CASSTGTGGALTEAFF. The sequenced part of the CDR3 DNA is TGTGCCAGCTCAACCGGGACAGGGGGCGCGTTGACTGAA.